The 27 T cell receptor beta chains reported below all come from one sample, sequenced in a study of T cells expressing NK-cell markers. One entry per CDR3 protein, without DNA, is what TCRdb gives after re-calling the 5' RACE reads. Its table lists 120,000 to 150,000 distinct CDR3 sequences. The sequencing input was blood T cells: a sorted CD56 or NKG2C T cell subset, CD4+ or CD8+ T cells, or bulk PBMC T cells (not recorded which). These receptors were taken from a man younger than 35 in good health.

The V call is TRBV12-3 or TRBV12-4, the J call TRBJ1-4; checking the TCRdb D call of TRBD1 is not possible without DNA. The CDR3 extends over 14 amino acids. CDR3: CASTLQGAEEKLFF.

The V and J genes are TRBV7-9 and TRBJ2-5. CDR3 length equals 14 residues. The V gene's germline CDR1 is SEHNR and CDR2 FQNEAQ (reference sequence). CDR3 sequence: CASSPRRDQETQYF.

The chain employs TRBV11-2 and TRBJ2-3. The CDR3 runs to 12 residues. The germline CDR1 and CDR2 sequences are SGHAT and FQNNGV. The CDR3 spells CASSFLEDTQYF.

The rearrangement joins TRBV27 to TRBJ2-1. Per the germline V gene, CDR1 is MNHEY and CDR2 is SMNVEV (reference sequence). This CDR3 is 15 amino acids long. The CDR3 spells CASSLIAGPYNEQFF.

The CDR3 sequence: CASSLGLNEQFF. The chain employs TRBV7-9 and TRBJ2-1. Germline CDR1 reads SEHNR; CDR2 reads FQNEAQ (reference sequence). The CDR3 extends over 12 amino acids.

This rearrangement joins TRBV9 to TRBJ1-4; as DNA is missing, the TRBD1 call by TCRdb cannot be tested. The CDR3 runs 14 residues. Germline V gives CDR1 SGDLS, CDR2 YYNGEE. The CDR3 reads CASGLTGTNEKLFF.

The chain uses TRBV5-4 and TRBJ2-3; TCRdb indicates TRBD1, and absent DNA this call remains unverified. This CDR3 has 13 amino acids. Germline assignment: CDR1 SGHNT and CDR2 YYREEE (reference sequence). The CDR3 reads CASTGTSPDTQYF.

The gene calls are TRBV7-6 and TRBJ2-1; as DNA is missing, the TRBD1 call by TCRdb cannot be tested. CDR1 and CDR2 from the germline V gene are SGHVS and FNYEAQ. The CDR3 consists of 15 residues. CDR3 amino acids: CASAVPASSYNEQFF.

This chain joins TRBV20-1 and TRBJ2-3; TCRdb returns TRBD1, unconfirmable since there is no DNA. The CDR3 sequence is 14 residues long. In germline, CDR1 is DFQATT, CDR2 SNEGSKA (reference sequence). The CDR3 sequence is CSAPDDRGGDTQYF.

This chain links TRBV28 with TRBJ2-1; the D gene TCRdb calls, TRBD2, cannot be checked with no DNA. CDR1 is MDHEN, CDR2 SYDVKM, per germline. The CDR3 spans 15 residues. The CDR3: CASSLYGGTDNEQFF.

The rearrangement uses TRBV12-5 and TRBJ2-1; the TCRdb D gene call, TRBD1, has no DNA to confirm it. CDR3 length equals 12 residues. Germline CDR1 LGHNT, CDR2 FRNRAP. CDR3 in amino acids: CATGQGGNEQFF.

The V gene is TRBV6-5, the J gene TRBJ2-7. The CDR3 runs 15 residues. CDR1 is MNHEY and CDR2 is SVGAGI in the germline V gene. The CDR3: CASSYSPGSSYEQYF.

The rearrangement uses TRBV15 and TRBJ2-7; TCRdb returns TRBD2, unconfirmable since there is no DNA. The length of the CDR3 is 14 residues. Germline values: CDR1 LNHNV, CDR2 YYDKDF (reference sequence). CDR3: CATSGTSGRYEQYF.

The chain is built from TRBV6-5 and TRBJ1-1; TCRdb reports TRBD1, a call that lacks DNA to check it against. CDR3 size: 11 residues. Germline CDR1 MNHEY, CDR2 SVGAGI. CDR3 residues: CASSQGRLAFF.

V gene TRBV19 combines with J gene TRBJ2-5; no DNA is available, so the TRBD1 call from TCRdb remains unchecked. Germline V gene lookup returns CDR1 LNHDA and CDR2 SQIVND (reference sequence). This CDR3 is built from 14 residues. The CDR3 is CASSNRQGQETQYF.

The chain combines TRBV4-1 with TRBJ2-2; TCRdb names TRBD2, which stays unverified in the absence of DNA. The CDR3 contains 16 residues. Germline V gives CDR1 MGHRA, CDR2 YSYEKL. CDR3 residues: CASSQETSGNTGELFF.

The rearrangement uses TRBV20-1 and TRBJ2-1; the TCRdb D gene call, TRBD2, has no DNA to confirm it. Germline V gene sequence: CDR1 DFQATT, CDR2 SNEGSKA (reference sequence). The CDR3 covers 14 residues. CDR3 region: CSARLAGMGDEQFF.

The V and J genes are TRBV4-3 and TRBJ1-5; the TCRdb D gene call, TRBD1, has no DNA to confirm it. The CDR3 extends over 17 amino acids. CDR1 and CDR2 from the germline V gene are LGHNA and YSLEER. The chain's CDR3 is CASSQNFDRVMGQPQHF.

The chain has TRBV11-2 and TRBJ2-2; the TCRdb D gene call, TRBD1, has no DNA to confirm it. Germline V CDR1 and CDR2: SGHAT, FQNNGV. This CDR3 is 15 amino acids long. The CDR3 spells CASSTRQGISGELFF. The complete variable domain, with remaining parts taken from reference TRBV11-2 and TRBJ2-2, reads EAGVAQSPRYKIIEKRQSVAFWCNPISGHATLYWYQQILGQGPKLLIQFQNNGVVDDSQLPKDRFSAERLKGVDSTLKIQPAKLEDSAVYLCASSTRQGISGELFFGEGSRLTVL.

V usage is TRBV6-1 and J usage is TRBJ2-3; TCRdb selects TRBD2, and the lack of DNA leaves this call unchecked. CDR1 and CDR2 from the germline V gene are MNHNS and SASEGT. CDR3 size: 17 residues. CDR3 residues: CASSALTTSGSPDTQYF.

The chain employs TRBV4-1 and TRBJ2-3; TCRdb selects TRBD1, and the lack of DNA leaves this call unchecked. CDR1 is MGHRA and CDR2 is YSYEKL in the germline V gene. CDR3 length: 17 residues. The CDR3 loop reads CASSPSSSGAPTDTQYF.

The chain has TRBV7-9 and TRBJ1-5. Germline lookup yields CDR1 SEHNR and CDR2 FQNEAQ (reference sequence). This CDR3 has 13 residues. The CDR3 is CASSLGLNQPQHF. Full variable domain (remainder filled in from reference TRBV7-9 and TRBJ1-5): DTGVSQNPRHKITKRGQNVTFRCDPISEHNRLYWYRQTLGQGPEFLTYFQNEAQLEKSRLLSDRFSAERPKGSFSTLEIQRTEQGDSAMYLCASSLGLNQPQHFGDGTRLSIL.

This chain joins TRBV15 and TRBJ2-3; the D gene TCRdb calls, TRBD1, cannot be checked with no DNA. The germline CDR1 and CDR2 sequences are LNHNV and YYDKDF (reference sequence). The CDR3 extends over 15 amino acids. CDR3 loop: CATSGDSSSTDTQYF.

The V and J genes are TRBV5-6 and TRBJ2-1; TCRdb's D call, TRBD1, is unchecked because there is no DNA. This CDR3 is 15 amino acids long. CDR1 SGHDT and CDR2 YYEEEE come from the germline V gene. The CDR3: CASSPGQGGGNEQFF. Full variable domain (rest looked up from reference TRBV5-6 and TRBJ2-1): DAGVTQSPTHLIKTRGQQVTLRCSPKSGHDTVSWYQQALGQGPQFIFQYYEEEERQRGNFPDRFSGHQFPNYSSELNVNALLLGDSALYLCASSPGQGGGNEQFFGPGTRLTVL.

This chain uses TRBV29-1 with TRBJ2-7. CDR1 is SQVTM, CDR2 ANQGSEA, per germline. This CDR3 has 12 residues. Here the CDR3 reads CSVEDTIAEQYF.

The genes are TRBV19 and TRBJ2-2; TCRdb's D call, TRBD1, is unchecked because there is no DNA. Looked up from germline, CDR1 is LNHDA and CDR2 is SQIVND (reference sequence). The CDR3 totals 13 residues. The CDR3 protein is CASLGTNTGELFF. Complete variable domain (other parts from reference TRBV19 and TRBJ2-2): DGGITQSPKYLFRKEGQNVTLSCEQNLNHDAMYWYRQDPGQGLRLIYYSQIVNDFQKGDIAEGYSVSREKKESFPLTVTSAQKNPTAFYLCASLGTNTGELFFGEGSRLTVL.

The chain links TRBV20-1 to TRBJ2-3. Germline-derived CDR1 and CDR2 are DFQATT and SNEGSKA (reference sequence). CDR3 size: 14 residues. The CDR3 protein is CSARWLLDTDTQYF.